This entry features one T cell receptor (beta chain) sequence. This sample was taken from a study of T cell responses to AZD1222 COVID-19 vaccine. Overall study context: Second-dose recipients at about 4 or about 12 weeks were treated as one pooled group.

Germline V gene lookup returns CDR1 SEHNR and CDR2 FQNEAQ (reference sequence). With 1 base removed from V and 1 base from J, the gap between germline ends came to 10 bases. The CDR3 length is 15 residues. Repertoires were generated with immunoSEQ multiplex PCR, while TCRdb's copy carries only in-frame clones and drops some. This sample yields about 150,000 clones, of which over 90% are seen a single time; approximately 4.9% belongs to the top ten. The TCR was taken from an adult in good health. The source was peripheral blood, collected on day 0 of AZD1222 vaccination. This sequence joins TRBV7-9 and TRBJ1-1; D not certain. The CDR3 sequence: CASSLGRTANTEAFF. The CDR3 DNA follows: TGTGCCAGCAGCTTAGGGCGGACCGCGAACACTGAAGCTTTCTTT.